In its sample, the clone carrying this T cell receptor beta chain was seen many times. Its cognate antigen is unknown. The CDR3 extends over 16 amino acids. The ends were cut back, 0 bases at V and 5 bases at J, with 15 bases in the middle. Germline CDR1 LGHNA, CDR2 YSLEER. The sample is drawn from a study of CD8 T cells in ankylosing spondylitis. With molecular barcodes, quantitative 5'-RACE was used to make the TCR beta libraries. In TCRdb, the 5' RACE reads were re-called with MiXCR into one record per CDR3 protein. This table has roughly 250,000 distinct CDR3 sequences, around 7.8% appearing once. Findings and caveats of the study: Disease-linked clones, CD8+, were relatively rare in peripheral blood. Disease-linked clones were reportedly significantly enriched in matched ankylosing spondylitis synovial fluid. Typical of ankylosing spondylitis blood, it appeared, was a TCR beta motif of eight highly homologous variants.

The sample consisted of blood, either unsorted or a sorted T cell fraction (not recorded which). V and J are TRBV4-3 and TRBJ2-3; D remains unclear. This receptor was obtained from a male donor with ankylosing spondylitis or in good health (not recorded which). The DNA for the CDR3 is TGCGCCAGCAGCCAAGATTGGCGCTCGCCAGGAGATACGCAGTATTTT. Its protein product is CASSQDWRSPGDTQYF.